The 12 T cell receptor beta chains in this list originate from one sample, sequenced in a study of identical twins. TCRdb itself ran the 5' RACE reads through MiXCR, one entry per CDR3 protein. The sample yields 240,000 or so distinct CDR3 sequences, approximately 7% seen once. These same records also appear under a second study, on yellow fever vaccine responses in identical twins.

The sample was memory (CD45RO+) T cells sorted from blood. These receptors came from a woman aged 18-29 years in good health.

The chain uses TRBV2 and TRBJ2-1; TRBD2 agrees at 13 bases. V trimming: 6 bases; J trimming: 6 bases; junction bases outside the gene matches: 5. Germline lookup yields CDR1 SNHLY and CDR2 FYNNEI. This CDR3 spans 15 amino acids. CDR3 nucleotide sequence: TGTGCCAGCAGAAGGACTAGCGGGAGTGTCAATGAGCAGTTCTTC. Translated: CASRRTSGSVNEQFF.

V usage is TRBV20-1 and J usage is TRBJ1-2; D remains ambiguous. V shed 1 base and J shed 6 bases, with 12 bases lying between them. Germline V gene lookup returns CDR1 DFQATT and CDR2 SNEGSKA (reference sequence). This CDR3 has 13 residues. DNA of the CDR3: TGCAGTGCTAGAGTAGCAGGAAGGGATGGCTACACCTTC. It translates to CSARVAGRDGYTF.

This clonotype was observed a handful of times. The J gene is TRBJ2-7, the V gene TRBV20-1, with 12 bases fitting TRBD2. V was clipped by 5 bases and J by 2 bases; unmatched bases: 10. This CDR3 comprises 16 residues. The germline V gene has CDR1 DFQATT and CDR2 SNEGSKA (reference sequence). This chain's CDR3 is CSAAGGLAGLTYEQYF. CDR3 coding DNA: TGCAGTGCTGCCGGAGGACTAGCGGGACTGACCTACGAGCAGTACTTC.

This clonotype was found a few times. The chain links TRBV2 to TRBJ2-7; a possible D gene is TRBD1 (5 bases). Looked up from germline, CDR1 is SNHLY and CDR2 is FYNNEI. This CDR3 contains 15 residues. With 2 bases removed from V and 0 bases from J, the gap between germline ends came to 11 bases. DNA for the CDR3: TGTGCCAGCAGTGAATGGGGCGGCAGCTCCTACGAGCAGTACTTC. Amino acid sequence: CASSEWGGSSYEQYF.

There are a few counts of this clonotype. The chain has TRBV24-1 and TRBJ2-1; D may be TRBD2 (5 bases). This CDR3 is 15 amino acids long. Trimming removed 3 bases from V and 6 bases from J, with 14 bases in between. CDR1 is KGHDR, CDR2 SFDVKD, per germline. CDR3 nucleotide sequence: TGTGCCACCAGTGATCTCGGACTGAACTCCAATGAGCAGTTCTTC. Its translation is CATSDLGLNSNEQFF.

This clonotype was seen more than once but under ten times. This chain connects TRBV12-3 or TRBV12-4 to TRBJ1-5; D is undetermined. The CDR3 spans 12 residues. Trimming left V 3 bases short and J 5 bases short, with 5 bases between. The CDR3 coding sequence is TGTGCCAGCAGTTTGGCCCATCAGCCCCAGCATTTT. It codes for CASSLAHQPQHF.

This clonotype was detected a few times. The chain links TRBV14 to TRBJ2-7; TRBD2 aligns across 11 bases. Germline V gene sequence: CDR1 SGHDN, CDR2 FVKESK. V trimming: 4 bases; J trimming: 6 bases; junction bases outside the gene matches: 11. The CDR3 is 16 amino acids. The DNA for the CDR3 is TGTGCCAGCAGCCCCCACCCGACTAGCGGGAAACTCGAGCAGTACTTC. Translating gives CASSPHPTSGKLEQYF.

This clonotype was counted many times. The chain combines TRBV5-1 with TRBJ2-3, with D perhaps matching TRBD2 (6 bases). Germline V gives CDR1 SGHRS, CDR2 YFSETQ. The CDR3 sequence is 17 residues long. Trimming cost V 4 bases and J 0 bases, with 18 bases left between them. The CDR3 region is CASSQGGTGLSTDTQYF. The CDR3 DNA is TGCGCCAGCAGCCAGGGCGGGACGGGCCTAAGCACAGATACGCAGTATTTT.

This sequence joins TRBV28 and TRBJ2-2; D remains unclear. V was pared by 3 bases and J by 0 bases, with 5 bases between. The V gene's germline CDR1 is MDHEN and CDR2 SYDVKM. This CDR3 has 14 residues. Written as DNA, the CDR3 is TGTGCCAGCAGTTTGCCCCCGAACACCGGGGAGCTGTTTTTT. As protein: CASSLPPNTGELFF.

Ten or more counts support this clonotype. The chain joins TRBV5-1 to TRBJ2-5; D may be TRBD2 (5 bases). The V and J ends lost 0 bases and 5 bases respectively, with 11 bases between them. The CDR3 spans 14 residues. CDR1 is SGHRS and CDR2 is YFSETQ in the germline V gene. The DNA of the CDR3 is TGCGCCAGCAGCTTGGGTCAGAGAGGGGAGACCCAGTACTTC. This sequence encodes CASSLGQRGETQYF.

The chain carries TRBV18 and TRBJ2-1; tentative D call: TRBD2 (6 bases). There are 16 residues in the CDR3. V was pared by 3 bases and J by 0 bases, with 12 bases between. The germline gives CDR1 KGHSH, CDR2 LQKENI. The CDR3 nucleotides are TGTGCCAGCTCACCCGTCGCGGGAAACTCCTACAATGAGCAGTTCTTC. This sequence encodes CASSPVAGNSYNEQFF.

The chain joins TRBV29-1 to TRBJ2-3; 14 bases match TRBD2. Per the germline V gene, CDR1 is SQVTM and CDR2 is ANQGSEA. The V gene end was trimmed by 6 bases and the J gene end by 6 bases; junction bases not matched to a gene: 11. The CDR3 has 16 residues. The CDR3 loop is CSVVPGLAGARDTQYF. CDR3 DNA sequence: TGCAGCGTGGTACCGGGACTAGCGGGAGCGAGGGATACGCAGTATTTT.